The 12 T cell receptor beta chains reported below all come from one sample, sequenced in a study of PD-L1 blockade in urothelial cancer. The time point was: peripheral blood 6 weeks after treatment start. Profiling relied on immunoSEQ multiplex PCR, and the TCRdb table lists in-frame clones only, not all of them. Of around 110,000 clones listed, about 91% are singletons. The sample in question was PBMCs, obtained around atezolizumab (anti-PD-L1) treatment. These receptors came from a man aged 60 to 69 with urothelial cancer.

The count of this clone is one. The chain joins TRBV4-1 to TRBJ2-1, with a possible D match to TRBD2 (7 bases). Trimming pared 1 base from V and 7 bases from J, leaving 17 bases between. The CDR3 contains 16 residues. Germline CDR1 MGHRA, CDR2 YSYEKL. The CDR3 spells CASSQGGAGASNEQFF. The CDR3 DNA is TGCGCCAGCAGCCAAGGAGGGGCGGGGGCCTCAAATGAGCAGTTCTTC.

J is TRBJ2-2 and V is TRBV5-1; TRBD2 is a possible D gene (5 bases). The germline V gene encodes CDR1 SGHRS and CDR2 YFSETQ. The germline V and J ends were trimmed by 6 bases and 6 bases, with 15 bases remaining between them. The CDR3 runs to 14 residues. CDR3 loop: CASIRGRGPGELFF. The CDR3, as DNA: TGCGCCAGCATTCGAGGTAGAGGGCCCGGGGAGCTGTTTTTT.

This chain links TRBV7-2 with TRBJ2-3, with a possible D match to TRBD2 (5 bases). Trimming left V 0 bases short and J 10 bases short, with 14 bases between. The CDR3 spans 14 residues. CDR1 and CDR2 from the germline V gene are SGHTA and FQGNSA. CDR3 in DNA: TGTGCCAGCAGCTTAGCCGGCGGGTCGCGAGCGCAGTATTTT. As protein: CASSLAGGSRAQYF.

The gene calls are TRBV30 and TRBJ2-5; 7 bases are shared with TRBD2. The CDR3 has 13 amino acids. From germline, CDR1 is GTSNPN and CDR2 SVGIG (reference sequence). Unmatched junction bases numbered 12, after V lost 5 bases and J lost 9 bases. The CDR3 loop is CAWDSGLAVAQYF. The CDR3 DNA is TGTGCCTGGGATAGCGGGCTGGCGGTTGCCCAGTACTTC.

The chain is built from TRBV10-3 and TRBJ2-5; tentatively, D is TRBD2 (5 bases). This CDR3 region has 17 residues. Germline-derived CDR1 and CDR2 are ENHRY and SYGVKD. Trimming stripped 0 bases from V and 2 bases from J, with 16 bases between. CDR3 sequence: CAISESVPRGEQETQYF. The CDR3 DNA reads as TGTGCCATCAGTGAGTCGGTCCCTCGGGGTGAACAAGAGACCCAGTACTTC.

This chain uses TRBV30 with TRBJ1-2; 7 bases fit TRBD1. The CDR3 is 13 amino acids. CDR1 is GTSNPN and CDR2 is SVGIG in the germline V gene (reference sequence). V shed 3 bases, J shed 6 bases, and the junction held 7 bases outside the gene matches. This CDR3 reads CAWRRQGMHGYTF. CDR3 in DNA: TGTGCCTGGAGGCGACAGGGAATGCATGGCTACACCTTC. The full variable domain, rest sourced from reference TRBV30 and TRBJ1-2, is SQTIHQWPATLVQPVGSPLSLECTVEGTSNPNLYWYRQAAGRGLQLLFYSVGIGQISSEVPQNLSASRPQDRQFILSSKKLLLSDSGFYLCAWRRQGMHGYTFGSGTRLTVV.

The chain has TRBV14 and TRBJ1-1; D not resolved. V was trimmed by 3 bases and J by 5 bases, leaving 10 bases between them. In germline, CDR1 is SGHDN, CDR2 FVKESK. CDR3 length: 13 amino acids. CDR3 sequence reads: CASSQLEQTEAFF. The CDR3 coding sequence is TGTGCCAGCAGCCAGTTGGAGCAGACTGAAGCTTTCTTT.

The chain links TRBV7-2 to TRBJ2-3; 11 bases agree with TRBD2. This CDR3 is built from 16 residues. Germline V CDR1 and CDR2: SGHTA, FQGNSA. The junction had 8 bases not matched to a gene; V was cut back by 7 bases and J by 2 bases. The CDR3 is CASTLRLAGYTDTQYF. The CDR3 DNA follows: TGTGCCAGCACCCTTAGACTAGCGGGGTACACAGATACGCAGTATTTT.

This clone appeared a few times. V usage is TRBV18 and J usage is TRBJ2-7; a weak D match, TRBD2 (5 bases). This CDR3 has 18 residues. Germline CDR1 and CDR2: KGHSH and LQKENI. The V and J ends lost 3 bases and 3 bases respectively, with 24 bases between them. The CDR3 reads CASSPRTGMSGGYYEQYF. The CDR3 DNA is TGTGCCAGCTCACCCCGAACCGGGATGAGTGGAGGATACTACGAGCAGTACTTC.

V and J are TRBV29-1 and TRBJ2-7; 7 nucleotides match TRBD2. From germline, CDR1 is SQVTM and CDR2 ANQGSEA. V dropped 1 base and J dropped 6; count of bases not matched to a gene: 12. The CDR3 runs 15 residues. CDR3 protein: CSVEVYGRLLREQYF. The CDR3 DNA is TGCAGCGTTGAAGTTTACGGGAGGTTGTTACGCGAGCAGTACTTC.

This sequence joins TRBV7-3 and TRBJ2-3; TRBD2 agrees at 9 bases. The CDR3 contains 20 residues. V gave up 4 bases and J gave up 1 base; unmatched junction bases: 18. The germline V gene encodes CDR1 SGHTA and CDR2 FQGTGA. The CDR3 spells CASSYLSRGSGGSGTDTQYF. The CDR3 region has the DNA TGTGCCAGCAGCTACCTCTCGCGGGGTAGCGGGGGCTCCGGCACAGATACGCAGTATTTT.

This rearrangement joins TRBV2 to TRBJ1-2; D not resolved. Germline CDR1 SNHLY, CDR2 FYNNEI. This CDR3 region has 13 residues. The germline V and J ends were trimmed by 7 bases and 5 bases, with 14 bases remaining between them. CDR3 in DNA: TGTGCCAGCAACACGGGTGGGTGGTATGGCTACACCTTC. Protein sequence: CASNTGGWYGYTF.